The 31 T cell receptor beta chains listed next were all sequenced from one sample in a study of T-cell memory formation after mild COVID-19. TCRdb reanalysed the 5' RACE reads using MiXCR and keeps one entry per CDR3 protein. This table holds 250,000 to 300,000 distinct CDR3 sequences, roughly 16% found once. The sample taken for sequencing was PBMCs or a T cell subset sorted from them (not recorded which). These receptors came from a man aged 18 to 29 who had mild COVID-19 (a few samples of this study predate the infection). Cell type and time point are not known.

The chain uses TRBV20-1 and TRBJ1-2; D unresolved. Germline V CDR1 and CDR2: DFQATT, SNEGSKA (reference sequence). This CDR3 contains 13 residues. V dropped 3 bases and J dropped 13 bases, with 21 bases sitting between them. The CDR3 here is CSASPSAGERVTF. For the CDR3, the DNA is TGCAGTGCTAGCCCCTCGGCAGGCGAGAGAGTCACCTTC.

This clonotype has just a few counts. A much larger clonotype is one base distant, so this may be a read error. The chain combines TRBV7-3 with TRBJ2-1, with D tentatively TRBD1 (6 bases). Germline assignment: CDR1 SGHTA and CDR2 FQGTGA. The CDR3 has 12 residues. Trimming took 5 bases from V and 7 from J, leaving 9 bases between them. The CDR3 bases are TGTGCCAGCAGCATAAGGGGGAATGAGCAGTTCTTC. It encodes CASSIRGNEQFF.

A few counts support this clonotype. CDR3 in amino acids: CASSTDISYNEQFF. In DNA form, the CDR3 reads TGCGCCAGCAGCACAGATATAAGCTACAATGAGCAGTTCTTC. The chain uses TRBV5-1 and TRBJ2-1; D uncertain. CDR1 is SGHRS and CDR2 is YFSETQ in the germline V gene. V dropped 4 bases and J dropped 3 bases, with 11 bases sitting between them. The CDR3 is 14 residues long.

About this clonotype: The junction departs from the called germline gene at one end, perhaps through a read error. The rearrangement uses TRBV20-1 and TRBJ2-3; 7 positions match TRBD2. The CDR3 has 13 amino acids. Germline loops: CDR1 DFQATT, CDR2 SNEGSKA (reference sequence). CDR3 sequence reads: CRANRGGTDTQYF. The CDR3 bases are TGCAGAGCTAACCGGGGGGGCACAGATACGCAGTATTTT.

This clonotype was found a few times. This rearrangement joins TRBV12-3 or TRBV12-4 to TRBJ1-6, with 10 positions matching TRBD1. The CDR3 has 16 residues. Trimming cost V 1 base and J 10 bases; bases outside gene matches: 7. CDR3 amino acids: CASSLVFGQGVSPLHF. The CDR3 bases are TGTGCCAGCAGTTTAGTTTTTGGACAGGGGGTATCACCCCTCCACTTT.

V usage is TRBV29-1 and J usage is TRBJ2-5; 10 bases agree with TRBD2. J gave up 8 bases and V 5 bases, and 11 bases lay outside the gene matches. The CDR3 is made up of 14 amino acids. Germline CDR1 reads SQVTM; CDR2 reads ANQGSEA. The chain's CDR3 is CSVFGSSGGITQYF. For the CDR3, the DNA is TGCAGCGTTTTTGGGAGTAGCGGGGGGATTACCCAGTACTTC.

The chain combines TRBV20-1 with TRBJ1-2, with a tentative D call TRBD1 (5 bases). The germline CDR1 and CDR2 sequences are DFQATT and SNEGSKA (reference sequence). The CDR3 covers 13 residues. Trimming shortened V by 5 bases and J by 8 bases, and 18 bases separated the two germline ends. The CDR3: CSADTGTEGGYTF. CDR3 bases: TGCAGTGCTGATACCGGGACCGAGGGAGGCTACACCTTC.

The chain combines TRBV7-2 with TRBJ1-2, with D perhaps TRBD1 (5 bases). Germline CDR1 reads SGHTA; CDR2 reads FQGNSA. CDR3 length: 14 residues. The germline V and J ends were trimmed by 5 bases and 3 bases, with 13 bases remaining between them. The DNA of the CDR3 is TGTGCCAGCAGCGCACTGGGGGTATACTATGGCTACACCTTC. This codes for CASSALGVYYGYTF.

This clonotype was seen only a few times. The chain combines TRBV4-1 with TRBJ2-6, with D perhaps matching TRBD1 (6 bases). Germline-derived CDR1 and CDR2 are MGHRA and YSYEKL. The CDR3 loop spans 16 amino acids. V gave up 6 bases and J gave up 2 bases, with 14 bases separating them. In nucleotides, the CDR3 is TGCGCCAGCAGTCAACATTCAGGGGCTGGGGCCAACGTCCTGACTTTC. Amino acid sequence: CASSQHSGAGANVLTF.

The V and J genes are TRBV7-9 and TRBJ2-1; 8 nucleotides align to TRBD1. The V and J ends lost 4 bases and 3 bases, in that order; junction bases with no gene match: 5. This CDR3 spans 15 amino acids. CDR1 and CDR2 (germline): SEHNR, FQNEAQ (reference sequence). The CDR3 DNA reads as TGTGCCAGCAGCTCAGCCGGGACAGGCTACAATGAGCAGTTCTTC. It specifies CASSSAGTGYNEQFF. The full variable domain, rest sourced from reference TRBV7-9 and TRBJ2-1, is DTGVSQNPRHKITKRGQNVTFRCDPISEHNRLYWYRQTLGQGPEFLTYFQNEAQLEKSRLLSDRFSAERPKGSFSTLEIQRTEQGDSAMYLCASSSAGTGYNEQFFGPGTRLTVL.

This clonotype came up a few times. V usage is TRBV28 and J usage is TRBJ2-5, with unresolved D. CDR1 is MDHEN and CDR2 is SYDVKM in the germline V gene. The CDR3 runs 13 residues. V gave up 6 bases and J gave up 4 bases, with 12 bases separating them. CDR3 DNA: TGTGCCAGCAGGCAGACTCCAGCAGAGACCCAGTACTTC. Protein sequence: CASRQTPAETQYF.

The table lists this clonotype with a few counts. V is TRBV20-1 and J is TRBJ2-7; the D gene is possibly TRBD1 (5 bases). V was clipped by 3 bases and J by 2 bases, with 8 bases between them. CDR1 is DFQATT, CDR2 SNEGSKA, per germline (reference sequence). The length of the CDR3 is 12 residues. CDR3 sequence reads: CSASRGTYEQYF. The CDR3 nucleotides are TGCAGTGCTAGTAGGGGAACCTACGAGCAGTACTTC.

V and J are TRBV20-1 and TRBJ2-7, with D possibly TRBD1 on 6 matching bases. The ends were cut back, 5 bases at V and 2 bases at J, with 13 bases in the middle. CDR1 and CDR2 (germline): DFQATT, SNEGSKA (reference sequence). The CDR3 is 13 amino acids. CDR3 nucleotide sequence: TGCAGTGCTCGCTGGGACACCACCTACGAGCAGTACTTC. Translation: CSARWDTTYEQYF.

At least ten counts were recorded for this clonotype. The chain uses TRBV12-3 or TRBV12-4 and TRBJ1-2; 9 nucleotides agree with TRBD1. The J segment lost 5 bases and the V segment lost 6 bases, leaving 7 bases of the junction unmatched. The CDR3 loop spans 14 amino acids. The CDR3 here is CASRSQGAQYGYTF. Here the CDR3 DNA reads TGTGCCAGCAGATCACAGGGGGCACAATATGGCTACACCTTC.

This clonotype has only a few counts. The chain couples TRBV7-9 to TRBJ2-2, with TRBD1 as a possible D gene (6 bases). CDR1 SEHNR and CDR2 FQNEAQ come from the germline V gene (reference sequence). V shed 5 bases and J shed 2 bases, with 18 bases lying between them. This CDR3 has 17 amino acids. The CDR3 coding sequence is TGTGCCAGCAGCGACCAGCTGGGACACTTAAACACCGGGGAGCTGTTTTTT. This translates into CASSDQLGHLNTGELFF. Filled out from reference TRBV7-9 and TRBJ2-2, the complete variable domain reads DTGVSQNPRHKITKRGQNVTFRCDPISEHNRLYWYRQTLGQGPEFLTYFQNEAQLEKSRLLSDRFSAERPKGSFSTLEIQRTEQGDSAMYLCASSDQLGHLNTGELFFGEGSRLTVL.

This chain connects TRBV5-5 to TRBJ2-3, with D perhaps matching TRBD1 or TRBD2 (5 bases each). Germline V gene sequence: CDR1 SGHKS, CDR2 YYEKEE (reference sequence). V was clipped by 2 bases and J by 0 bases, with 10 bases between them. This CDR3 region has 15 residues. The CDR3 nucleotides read TGTGCCAGCAGCTTTAGGGGAGATAGCACAGATACGCAGTATTTT. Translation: CASSFRGDSTDTQYF.

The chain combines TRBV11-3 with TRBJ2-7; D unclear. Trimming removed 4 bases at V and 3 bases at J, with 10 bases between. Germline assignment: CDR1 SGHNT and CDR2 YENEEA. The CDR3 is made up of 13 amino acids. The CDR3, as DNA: TGTGCCAGCAGCTCAAACTCGGGCTACGAGCAGTACTTC. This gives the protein CASSSNSGYEQYF.

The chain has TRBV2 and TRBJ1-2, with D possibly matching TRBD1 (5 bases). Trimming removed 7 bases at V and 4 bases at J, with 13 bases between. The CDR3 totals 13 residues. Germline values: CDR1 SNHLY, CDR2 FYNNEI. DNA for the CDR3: TGTGCCAGCATCGGGGGGACGCGCTATGGCTACACCTTC. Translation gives CASIGGTRYGYTF.

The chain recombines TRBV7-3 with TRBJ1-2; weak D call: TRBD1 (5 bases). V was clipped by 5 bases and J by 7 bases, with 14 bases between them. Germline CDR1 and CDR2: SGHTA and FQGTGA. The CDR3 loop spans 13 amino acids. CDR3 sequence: CASSPRYGGGYTF. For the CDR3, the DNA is TGTGCCAGCAGCCCACGGTACGGGGGTGGCTACACCTTC.

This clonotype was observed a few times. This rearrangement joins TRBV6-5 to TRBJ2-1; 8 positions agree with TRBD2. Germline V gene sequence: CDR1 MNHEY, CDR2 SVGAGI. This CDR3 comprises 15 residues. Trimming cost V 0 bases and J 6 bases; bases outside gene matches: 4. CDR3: CASSYSSGVGNEQFF. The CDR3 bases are TGTGCCAGCAGTTACTCTAGCGGGGTCGGCAATGAGCAGTTCTTC.

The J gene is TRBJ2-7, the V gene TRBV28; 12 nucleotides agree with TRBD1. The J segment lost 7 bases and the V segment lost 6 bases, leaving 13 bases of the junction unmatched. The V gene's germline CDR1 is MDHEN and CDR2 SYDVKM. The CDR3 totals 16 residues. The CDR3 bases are TGTGCCAGCAGCCATAAACCGGGACAGGGGGCGCGGGAGCAGTACGTC. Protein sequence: CASSHKPGQGAREQYV.

CDR3 sequence reads: CASSLTSGPTDTQYF. In DNA form, the CDR3 reads TGTGCCAGCAGCTTGACTAGCGGGCCCACAGATACGCAGTATTTT. J is TRBJ2-3 and V is TRBV12-3 or TRBV12-4, with 10 nucleotides matching TRBD2. The length of the CDR3 is 15 residues. V lost 6 bases, J lost 2 bases, and 5 bases stayed unmatched.

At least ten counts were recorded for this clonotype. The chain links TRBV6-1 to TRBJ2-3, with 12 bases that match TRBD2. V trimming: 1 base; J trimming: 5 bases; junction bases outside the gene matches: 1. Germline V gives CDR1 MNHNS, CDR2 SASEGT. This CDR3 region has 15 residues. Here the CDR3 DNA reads TGTGCCAGCAGTGAAGAGGGACTAGCGGGAGATACGCAGTATTTT. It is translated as CASSEEGLAGDTQYF.

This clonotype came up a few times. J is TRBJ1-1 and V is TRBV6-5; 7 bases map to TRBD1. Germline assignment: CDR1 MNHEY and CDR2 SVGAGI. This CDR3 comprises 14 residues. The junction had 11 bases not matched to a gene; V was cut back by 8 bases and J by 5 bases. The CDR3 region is CASGTTGEGTEAFF. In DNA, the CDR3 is TGTGCCAGCGGTACAACAGGGGAGGGGACTGAAGCTTTCTTT.

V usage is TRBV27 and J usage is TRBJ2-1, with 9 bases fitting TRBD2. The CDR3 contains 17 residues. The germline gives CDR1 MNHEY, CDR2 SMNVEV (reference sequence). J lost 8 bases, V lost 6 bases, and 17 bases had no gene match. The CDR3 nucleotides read TGTGCCAGCAGCTTCCCGGGCGGGGGGGCTACCGGCCATGAGCAGTTCTTC. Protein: CASSFPGGGATGHEQFF.

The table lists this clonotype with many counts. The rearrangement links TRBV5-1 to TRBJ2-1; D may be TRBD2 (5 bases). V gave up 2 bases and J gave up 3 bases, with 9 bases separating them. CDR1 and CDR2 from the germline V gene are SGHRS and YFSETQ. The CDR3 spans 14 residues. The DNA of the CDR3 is TGCGCCAGCAGCTTCTACGGGAACTACAATGAGCAGTTCTTC. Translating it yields CASSFYGNYNEQFF.

The CDR3 is CASSGQGAGYGYTF. In DNA, the CDR3 is TGCGCCAGCAGCGGACAGGGGGCAGGCTATGGCTACACCTTC. This rearrangement joins TRBV4-3 to TRBJ1-2; 11 bases agree with TRBD1. CDR1 and CDR2 (germline): LGHNA, YSLEER. The CDR3 extends over 14 amino acids. With 5 bases clipped from V and 4 bases from J, the junction kept 3 bases outside the gene matches.

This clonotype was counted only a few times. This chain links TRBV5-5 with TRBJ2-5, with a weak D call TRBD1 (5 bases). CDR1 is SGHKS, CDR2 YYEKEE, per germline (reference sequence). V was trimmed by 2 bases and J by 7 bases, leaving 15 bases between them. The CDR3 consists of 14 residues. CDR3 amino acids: CASSFFRGPGTQYF. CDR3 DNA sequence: TGTGCCAGCAGCTTCTTTAGGGGCCCAGGGACCCAGTACTTC.

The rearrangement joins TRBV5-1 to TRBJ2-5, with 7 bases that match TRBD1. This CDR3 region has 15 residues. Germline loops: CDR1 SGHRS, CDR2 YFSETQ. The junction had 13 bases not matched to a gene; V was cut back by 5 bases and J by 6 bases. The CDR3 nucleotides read TGCGCCAGCAGTTCAGACAGGGCTCTGCGAAAGACCCAGTACTTC. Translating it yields CASSSDRALRKTQYF.

The CDR3 region is CASSLVNPREQYF. In DNA, the CDR3 is TGCGCCAGCAGCTTGGTAAACCCGCGCGAGCAGTACTTC. V and J are TRBV5-1 and TRBJ2-7; D is unresolved. CDR1 and CDR2 (germline): SGHRS, YFSETQ. This CDR3 spans 13 amino acids. V was trimmed by 0 bases and J by 6 bases, leaving 10 bases between them.

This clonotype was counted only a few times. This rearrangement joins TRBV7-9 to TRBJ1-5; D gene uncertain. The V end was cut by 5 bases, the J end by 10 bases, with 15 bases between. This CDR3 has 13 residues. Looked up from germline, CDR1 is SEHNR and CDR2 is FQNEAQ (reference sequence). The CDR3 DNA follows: TGTGCCAGCAGCCCCGGGCTCGGTACTCCCCAGCATTTT. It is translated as CASSPGLGTPQHF.